This T cell receptor (beta chain) derives from a study of blood T cell repertoires in COVID-19. The overall study: T cells, B-cell-depleted T cells, or PBMCs supplied cDNA or gDNA.

CDR3 length: 19 residues. V trimming: 4 bases; J trimming: 0 bases; junction bases outside the gene matches: 8. CDR1 SGHTS and CDR2 YDEGEE come from the germline V gene. Methods used by the authors: Reference gene primer amplification gave estimated nucleated cell counts. Generated by immunoSEQ multiplex PCR, the TCRdb table keeps only in-frame clones and is missing some. D and trimming were read from the DNA, whereas the V and J calls and clone size are those reported in that table. The data show 120,000 or so clones, more than 65% seen once. In this sample, this clone turned up once. The chain couples TRBV5-8 to TRBJ2-6; 12 bases fit TRBD1. This TCR was recovered from a human donor in a cohort sampled during active COVID-19. Sequenced sample: peripheral blood. The CDR3, as DNA: TGTGCCAGCAGCCCGGGACCGGGACAGGGGGCCTCTGGGGCCAACGTCCTGACTTTC. Encoded protein: CASSPGPGQGASGANVLTF.